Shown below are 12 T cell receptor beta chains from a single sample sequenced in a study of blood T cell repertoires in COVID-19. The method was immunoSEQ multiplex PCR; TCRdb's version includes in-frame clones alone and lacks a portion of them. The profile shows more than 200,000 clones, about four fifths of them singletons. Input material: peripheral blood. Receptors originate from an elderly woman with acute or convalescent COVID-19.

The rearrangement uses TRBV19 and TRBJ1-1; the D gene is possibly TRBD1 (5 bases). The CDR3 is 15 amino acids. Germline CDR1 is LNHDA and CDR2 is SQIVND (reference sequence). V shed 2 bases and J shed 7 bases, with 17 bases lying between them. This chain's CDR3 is CASSIRPREGSEAFF. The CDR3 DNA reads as TGTGCCAGTAGTATACGTCCCAGGGAGGGAAGTGAAGCTTTCTTT.

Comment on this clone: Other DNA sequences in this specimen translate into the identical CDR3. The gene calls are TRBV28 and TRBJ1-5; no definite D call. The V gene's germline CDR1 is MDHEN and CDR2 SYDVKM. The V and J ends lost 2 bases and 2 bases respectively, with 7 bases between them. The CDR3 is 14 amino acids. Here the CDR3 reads CASSLRQGNQPQHF. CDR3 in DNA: TGTGCCAGCAGTTTACGGCAGGGCAATCAGCCCCAGCATTTT.

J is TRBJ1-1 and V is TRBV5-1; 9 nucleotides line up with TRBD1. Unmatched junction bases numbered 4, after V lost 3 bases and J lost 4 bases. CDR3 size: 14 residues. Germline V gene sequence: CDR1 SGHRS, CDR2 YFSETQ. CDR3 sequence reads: CASSSTGGGTEAFF. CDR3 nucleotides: TGCGCCAGCAGCTCCACAGGGGGCGGCACTGAAGCTTTCTTT.

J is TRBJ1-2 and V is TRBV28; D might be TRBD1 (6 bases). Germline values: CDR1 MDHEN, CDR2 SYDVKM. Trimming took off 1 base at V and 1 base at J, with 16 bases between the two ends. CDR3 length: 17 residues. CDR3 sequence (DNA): TGTGCCAGCAGTTTATTAGGGTGGGAAGGGGGTAACTATGGCTACACCTTC. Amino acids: CASSLLGWEGGNYGYTF.

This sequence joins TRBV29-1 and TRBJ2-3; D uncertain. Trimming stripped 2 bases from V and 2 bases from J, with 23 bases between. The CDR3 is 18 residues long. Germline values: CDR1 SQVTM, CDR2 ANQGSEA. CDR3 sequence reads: CSVEWRKQSPRLTDTQYF. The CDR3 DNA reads TGCAGCGTTGAATGGCGGAAGCAAAGCCCTCGCCTCACAGATACGCAGTATTTT.

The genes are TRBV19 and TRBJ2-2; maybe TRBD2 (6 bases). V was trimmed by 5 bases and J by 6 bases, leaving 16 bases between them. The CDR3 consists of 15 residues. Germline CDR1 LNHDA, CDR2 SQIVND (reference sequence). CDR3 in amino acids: CASSSAGVRSGELFF. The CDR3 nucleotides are TGTGCCAGTAGTTCAGCGGGTGTCAGGTCCGGGGAGCTGTTTTTT.

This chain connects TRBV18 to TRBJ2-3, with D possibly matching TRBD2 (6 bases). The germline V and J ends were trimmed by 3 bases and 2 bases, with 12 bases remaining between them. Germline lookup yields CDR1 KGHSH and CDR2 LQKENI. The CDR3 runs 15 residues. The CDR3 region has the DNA TGTGCCAGCTCACCGCGGGGCCCCCCCACAGATACGCAGTATTTT. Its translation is CASSPRGPPTDTQYF.

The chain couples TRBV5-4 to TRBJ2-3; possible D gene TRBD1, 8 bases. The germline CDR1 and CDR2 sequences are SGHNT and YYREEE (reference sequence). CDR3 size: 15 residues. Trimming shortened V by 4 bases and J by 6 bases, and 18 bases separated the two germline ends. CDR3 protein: CASSAGGGRGDTQYF. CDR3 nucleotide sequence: TGTGCCAGCAGCGCAGGGGGCGGGAGAGGGGATACGCAGTATTTT.

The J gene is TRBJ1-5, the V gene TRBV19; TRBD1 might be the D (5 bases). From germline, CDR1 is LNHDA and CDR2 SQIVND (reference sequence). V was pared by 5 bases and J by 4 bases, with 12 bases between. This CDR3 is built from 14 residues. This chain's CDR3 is CASSVTGDNQPQHF. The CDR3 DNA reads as TGTGCCAGTAGTGTTACAGGTGATAATCAGCCCCAGCATTTT.

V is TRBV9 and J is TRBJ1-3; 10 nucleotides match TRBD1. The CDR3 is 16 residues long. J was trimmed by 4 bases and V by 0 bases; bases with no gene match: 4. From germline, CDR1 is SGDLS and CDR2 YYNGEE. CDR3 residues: CASSVAGQGSGNTIYF. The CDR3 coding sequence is TGTGCCAGCAGCGTAGCGGGACAGGGGTCAGGAAACACCATATATTTT.

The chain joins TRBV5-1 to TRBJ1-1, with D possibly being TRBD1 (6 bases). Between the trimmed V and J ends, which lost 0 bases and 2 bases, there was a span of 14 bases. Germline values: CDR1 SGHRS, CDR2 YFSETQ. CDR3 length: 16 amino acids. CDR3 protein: CASSLAILQGNTEAFF. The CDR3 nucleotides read TGCGCCAGCAGCTTGGCCATCTTACAGGGAAACACTGAAGCTTTCTTT.

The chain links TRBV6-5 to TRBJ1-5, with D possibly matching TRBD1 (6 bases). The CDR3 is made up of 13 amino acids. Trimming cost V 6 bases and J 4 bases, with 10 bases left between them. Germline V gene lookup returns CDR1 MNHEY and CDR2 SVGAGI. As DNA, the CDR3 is TGTGCCAGCAGCGGGACAACGAATCAGCCCCAGCATTTT. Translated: CASSGTTNQPQHF.